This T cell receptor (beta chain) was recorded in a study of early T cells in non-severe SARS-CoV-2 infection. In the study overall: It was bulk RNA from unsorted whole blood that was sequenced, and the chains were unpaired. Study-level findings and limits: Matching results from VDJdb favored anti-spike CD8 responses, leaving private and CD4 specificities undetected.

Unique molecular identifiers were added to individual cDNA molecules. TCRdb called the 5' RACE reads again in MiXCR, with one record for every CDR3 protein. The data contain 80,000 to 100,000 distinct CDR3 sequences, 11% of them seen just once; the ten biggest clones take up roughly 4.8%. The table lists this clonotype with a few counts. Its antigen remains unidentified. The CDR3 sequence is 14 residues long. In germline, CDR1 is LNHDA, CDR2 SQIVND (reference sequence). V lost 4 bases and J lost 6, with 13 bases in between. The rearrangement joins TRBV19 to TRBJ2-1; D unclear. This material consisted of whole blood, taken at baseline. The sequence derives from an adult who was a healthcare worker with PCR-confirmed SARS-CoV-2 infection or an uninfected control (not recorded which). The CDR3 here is CASSTSDRSNEQFF. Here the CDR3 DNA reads TGTGCCAGTAGTACGAGCGATCGATCCAATGAGCAGTTCTTC. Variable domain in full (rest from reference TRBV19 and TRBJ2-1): DGGITQSPKYLFRKEGQNVTLSCEQNLNHDAMYWYRQDPGQGLRLIYYSQIVNDFQKGDIAEGYSVSREKKESFPLTVTSAQKNPTAFYLCASSTSDRSNEQFFGPGTRLTVL.